The subject of this entry is one TCR beta chain. As yet, its antigen is unknown. The data belong to a study of cytomegalovirus exposure and HLA in healthy donors. Study-level points and caveats: In a later analysis, parvovirus B19, influenza, CMV and Epstein-Barr virus appeared linked to several top co-occurrence clusters. Earlier results showed most TCR beta V segments being productive about 87% or about 30% of the time.

Vbeta (60) and Jbeta (13) primers were used in the PCR. Sequenced by immunoSEQ multiplex PCR; TCRdb stores in-frame clones only, minus some. Its table records approximately 200,000 clones. Germline V gives CDR1 SGHTS, CDR2 YDEGEE. The CDR3 consists of 11 residues. Trimming took 2 bases from V and 6 from J, leaving 3 bases between them. The V gene is TRBV5-8, the J gene TRBJ1-5; D is unclear. This clonotype was sampled from a boy between 5 and 17 years old in good health and CMV-seronegative. Specimen: PBMCs. The CDR3 spells CASSFGQPQHF. Here the CDR3 DNA reads TGTGCCAGCAGCTTCGGTCAGCCCCAGCATTTT.